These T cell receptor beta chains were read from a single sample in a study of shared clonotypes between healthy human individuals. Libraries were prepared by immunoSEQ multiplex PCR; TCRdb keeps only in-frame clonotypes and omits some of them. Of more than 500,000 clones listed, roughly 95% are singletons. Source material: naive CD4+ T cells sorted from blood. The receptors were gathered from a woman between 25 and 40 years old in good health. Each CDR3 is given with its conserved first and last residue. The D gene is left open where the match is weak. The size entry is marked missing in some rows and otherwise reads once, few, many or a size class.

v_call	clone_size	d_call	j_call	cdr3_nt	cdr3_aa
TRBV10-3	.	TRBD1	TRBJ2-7	TGTGCCATCAGCCTCGGGACAGTCCCCTACGAGCAGTACTTC	CAISLGTVPYEQYF
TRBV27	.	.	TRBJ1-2	TGTGCCAGCAGTTTACCGAAGCTCTATGGCTACACCTTC	CASSLPKLYGYTF
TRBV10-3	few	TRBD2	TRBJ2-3	TGTGCCATCAGCTCTAGCGGGAGCACAGATACGCAGTATTTT	CAISSSGSTDTQYF
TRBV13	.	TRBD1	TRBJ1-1	TGTGCCAGCAGCCCAAGGGACAGACCGAACACTGAAGCTTTCTTT	CASSPRDRPNTEAFF
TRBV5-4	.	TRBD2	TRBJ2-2	TGTGCCAGCAGCTTTATGGCTAGCGGGAACACCGGGGAGCTGTTTTTT	CASSFMASGNTGELFF
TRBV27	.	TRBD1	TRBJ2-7	TGTGCCAGCAGTTTTATCCGCTCCGGGACAGGGAAGGACGAGCAGTACTTC	CASSFIRSGTGKDEQYF
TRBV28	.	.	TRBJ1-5	TGTGCCACCCAATCCCAGGGTCGTTTGGGCAATCAGCCCCAGCATTTT	CATQSQGRLGNQPQHF
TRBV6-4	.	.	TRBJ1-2	TGTGCCAGCAGTGAACAACCGGACAAGGTGGGTGGCTACACCTTC	CASSEQPDKVGGYTF
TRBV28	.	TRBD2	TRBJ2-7	TGTGCCAGCAGTGAGGGCGGGAGTATCTACGAGCAGTACTTC	CASSEGGSIYEQYF
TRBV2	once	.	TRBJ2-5	TGTGCCAGCAGAATTCAGGGACTCGAAGAGACCCAGTACTTC	CASRIQGLEETQYF
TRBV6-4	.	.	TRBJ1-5	TGTGCCAGCAGTAATTATCTAGGTGCGCCCCAGCATTTT	CASSNYLGAPQHF
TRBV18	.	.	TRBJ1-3	TGTGCCAGCTCACCACTTGTGGCAGATTCTGGAAACACCATATATTTT	CASSPLVADSGNTIYF
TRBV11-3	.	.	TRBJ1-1	TGTGCCAGCAGCTTAACAAACAGGGATGGGAACACTGAAGCTTTCTTT	CASSLTNRDGNTEAFF
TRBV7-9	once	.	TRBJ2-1	TGTGCCAGCAGCCTACACGACGGACTCTACAATGAGCAGTTCTTC	CASSLHDGLYNEQFF
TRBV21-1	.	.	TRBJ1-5	TGTGCCAGCAGTTCATATGAAGGGAATCAGCCCCAGCATTTT	CASSSYEGNQPQHF
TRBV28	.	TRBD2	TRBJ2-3	TGTGCCAGCAGTTTGAGTCACGCCGGGAGCGGGGGAGATACGCAGTATTTT	CASSLSHAGSGGDTQYF
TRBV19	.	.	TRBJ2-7	TGTGCCAGTACGCTGGACCATAGCTCCTACGAGCAGTACTTC	CASTLDHSSYEQYF
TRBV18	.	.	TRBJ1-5	TGTGCCAGCTCACCACAACAGGAGGAGTGGCCCCAGCATTTT	CASSPQQEEWPQHF
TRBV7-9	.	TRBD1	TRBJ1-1	TGTGCCAGCATCCGACAGGGCTCAATGAACACTGAAGCTTTCTTT	CASIRQGSMNTEAFF
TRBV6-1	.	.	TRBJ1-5	TGTGCCAGCAGTGAAGCTTGGACCAGGAGCAATCAGCCCCAGCATTTT	CASSEAWTRSNQPQHF
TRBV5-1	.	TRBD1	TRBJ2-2	TGCGCCAGCAGCTTGCGGACAGGGGGTTCCGGGGAGCTGTTTTTT	CASSLRTGGSGELFF
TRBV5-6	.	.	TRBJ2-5	TGTGCCAGCAGCCCGTGGGGGTCCCGAGAGACCCAGTACTTC	CASSPWGSRETQYF
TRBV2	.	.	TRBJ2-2	TGTGCCAGCAGTGAAACGGGAACGACCGGGGAGCTGTTTTTT	CASSETGTTGELFF
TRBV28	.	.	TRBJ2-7	TGTGCCAGCAGCCCTAGATGGGAGGACGAGCAGTACTTC	CASSPRWEDEQYF
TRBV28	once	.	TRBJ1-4	TGTGCCAGCAGCCACCAACCAACTAATGAAAAACTGTTTTTT	CASSHQPTNEKLFF
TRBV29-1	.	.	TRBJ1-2	TGCAGCGTAGACTCAGGACAGCTCCTCTCCAACTATGGCTACACCTTC	CSVDSGQLLSNYGYTF
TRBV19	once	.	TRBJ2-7	TGTGCCAGCAGTCGGGGGACCTACGAGCAGTACTTC	CASSRGTYEQYF
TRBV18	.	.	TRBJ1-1	TGTGCCAGCTCACCACAGGGAACTGAAGCTTTCTTT	CASSPQGTEAFF
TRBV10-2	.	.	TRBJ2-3	TGCGCCATCTCCGGGAGAAGCACAGATACGCAGTATTTT	CAISGRSTDTQYF
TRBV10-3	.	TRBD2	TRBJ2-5	TGTGCCGTCAGCTGGACTAGCAGTAGGGAGACCCAGTACTTC	CAVSWTSSRETQYF
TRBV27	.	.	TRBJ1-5	TGTGCCAGCAGTTTTCGGGGCCCTAATCAGCCCCAGCATTTT	CASSFRGPNQPQHF
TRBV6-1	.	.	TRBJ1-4	TGTGCCAGCAGCAGGGTCAACGGTGATGAAAAACTGTTTTTT	CASSRVNGDEKLFF
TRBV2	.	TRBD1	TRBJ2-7	TGTGCCAGCAGTGCCCAGGGGGCCTCCTACGAGCAGTACTTC	CASSAQGASYEQYF
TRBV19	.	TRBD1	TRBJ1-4	TGTGCCAGTATTCCGGACAGGGTTTCAACTAATGAAAAACTGTTTTTT	CASIPDRVSTNEKLFF
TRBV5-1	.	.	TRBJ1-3	TGCGCCAGCAGCGCCGACTCTGGAAACACCATATATTTT	CASSADSGNTIYF
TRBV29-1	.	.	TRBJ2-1	TGCAGCGTTTACCAATTGGGAACTAGACTAGGAACCTACAATGAGCAGTTCTTC	CSVYQLGTRLGTYNEQFF
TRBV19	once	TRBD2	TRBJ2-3	TGTGCCAGTAGTTCGAGAGCGGGAGTTGGCACAGATACGCAGTATTTT	CASSSRAGVGTDTQYF
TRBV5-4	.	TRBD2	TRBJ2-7	TGTGCCAGCAGCATAAGCGGGGAGGGCGAGCAGTACTTC	CASSISGEGEQYF
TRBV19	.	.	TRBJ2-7	TGTGCCAGTAGTCCCCAGAACAGGGTCGGTCTCGAGCAGTACTTC	CASSPQNRVGLEQYF
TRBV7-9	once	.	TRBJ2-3	TGTGCCAGCAGGTCCTCCCTCGCGGGTACTAGCACAGATACGCAGTATTTT	CASRSSLAGTSTDTQYF
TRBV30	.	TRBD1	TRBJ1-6	TGTGCCTGGATATCTAAACAGGGGTCGAATTCACCCCTCCACTTT	CAWISKQGSNSPLHF
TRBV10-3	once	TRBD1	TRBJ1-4	TGTGCCATCAGTGAGTGGGACAGGAATGAAAAACTGTTTTTT	CAISEWDRNEKLFF
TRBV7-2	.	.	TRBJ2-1	TGTGCCAGCAGCCCACGACGGTACAATGAGCAGTTCTTC	CASSPRRYNEQFF
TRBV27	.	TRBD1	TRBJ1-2	TGTGCCAGCAGTGACAGGGCTAACTATGGCTACACCTTC	CASSDRANYGYTF
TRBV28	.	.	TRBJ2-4	TGTGCCAGCAAGGAGTTGAACATTCAGTACTTC	CASKELNIQYF
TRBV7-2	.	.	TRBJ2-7	TGTGCCAGCAGCTTAGAGCCGGGACCCTACGAGCAGTACTTC	CASSLEPGPYEQYF
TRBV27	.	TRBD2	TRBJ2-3	TGTGCCAGCAGTTTAGAGGGACTAGCGGATCATAGCACAGATACGCAGTATTTT	CASSLEGLADHSTDTQYF
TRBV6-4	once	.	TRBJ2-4	TGTGCCAGCAGTGACAGTTGGACAGACGCCAAAAACATTCAGTACTTC	CASSDSWTDAKNIQYF
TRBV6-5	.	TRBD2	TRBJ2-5	TGTGCCAGCTCGGGACTAGGGCAAGAGACCCAGTACTTC	CASSGLGQETQYF
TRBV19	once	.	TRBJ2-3	TGTGCCAGTAGTTCAACCGACAGGAGAGATACGCAGTATTTT	CASSSTDRRDTQYF
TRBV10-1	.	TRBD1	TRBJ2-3	TGCGCCAGCAGTGAGTCCGGGACAGGGGTGTTGTATTTT	CASSESGTGVLYF
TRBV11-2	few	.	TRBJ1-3	TGTGCCAGCAGCTTATTAAGCACAGGCACTAAGGGGGGAAACACCATATATTTT	CASSLLSTGTKGGNTIYF
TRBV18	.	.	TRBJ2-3	TGTGCCAGCTCACCGTTCGAGCTACAGGATACGCAGTATTTT	CASSPFELQDTQYF
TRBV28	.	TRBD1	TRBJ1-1	TGTGCCAGCAGTTTCGGGACAGGGATCACTGAAGCTTTCTTT	CASSFGTGITEAFF
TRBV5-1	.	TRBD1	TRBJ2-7	TGCGCCAGCAGCTTGGGGGACAGCTCCTACGAGCAGTACTTC	CASSLGDSSYEQYF
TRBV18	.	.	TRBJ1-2	TGTGCCAGCTCACCACAGGGGTTAGGAACCTATGGCTACACCTTC	CASSPQGLGTYGYTF
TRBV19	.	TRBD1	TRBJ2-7	TGTGCCAGTAGTACTCAATCGGACAGGTCAAGCGAGCAGTACTTC	CASSTQSDRSSEQYF
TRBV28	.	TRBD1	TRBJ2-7	TGTGCCAGCAGTTTGGCCTCCGGGACAGGGGGGTTCTACGAGCAGTACTTC	CASSLASGTGGFYEQYF
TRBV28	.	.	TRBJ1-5	TGTGCCAGCAGTTTTTTAAGTCAGCCCCAGCATTTT	CASSFLSQPQHF